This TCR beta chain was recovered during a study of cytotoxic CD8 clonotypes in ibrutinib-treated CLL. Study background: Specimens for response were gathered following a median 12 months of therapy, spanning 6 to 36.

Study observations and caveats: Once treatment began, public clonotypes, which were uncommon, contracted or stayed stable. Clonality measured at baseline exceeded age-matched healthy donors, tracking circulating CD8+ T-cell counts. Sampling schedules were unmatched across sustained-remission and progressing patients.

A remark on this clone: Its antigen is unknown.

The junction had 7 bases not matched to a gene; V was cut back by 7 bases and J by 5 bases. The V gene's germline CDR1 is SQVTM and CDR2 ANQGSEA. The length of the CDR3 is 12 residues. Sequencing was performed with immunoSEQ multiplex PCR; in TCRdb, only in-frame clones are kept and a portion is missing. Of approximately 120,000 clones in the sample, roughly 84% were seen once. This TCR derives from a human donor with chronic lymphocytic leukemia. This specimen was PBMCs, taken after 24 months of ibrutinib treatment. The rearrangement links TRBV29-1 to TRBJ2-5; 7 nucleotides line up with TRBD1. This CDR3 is CSGRQGQETQYF. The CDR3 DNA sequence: TGCAGCGGAAGACAGGGACAGGAGACCCAGTACTTC.